The T cell receptor beta chain described here comes from a study of cytomegalovirus exposure and HLA in healthy donors (dated by TCRdb to between 2016 and 2019). Context from the whole study: The 666 repertoires of the first cohort and the 95 to 150 validation repertoires were produced on the same platform, according to a later analysis. The study was designed to test whether signatures of past pathogen exposure could be identified by cataloging public T cell receptors. Along with the roughly 710-subject first cohort, a separate validation cohort of over a hundred different subjects was used. High-throughput TCR immunosequencing, statistical association of individual TCRs with disease status, and machine learning were combined to predict cytomegalovirus infection status. The study at large found these results: A later analysis found that TCRs clustered in the first cohort also tended to co-occur in the 120 validation repertoires, with 90% to 95% of cluster scores above 0. According to the authors, the approach could potentially be generalized to other disease states and immunological phenotypes. Three of the identified cytomegalovirus-associated TCR beta chains were confirmed in vitro to be specific for cytomegalovirus antigens. Across donors, most TCR sequences were observed very rarely, whereas some public TCRs were present in many individuals. The validation cohort had no HLA typing available for a later analysis, so co-occurrence within that cohort was assessed over all 110 or so repertoires. The classifier was reported to diagnose cytomegalovirus status with high specificity and sensitivity in both the original cohort and the validation cohort. In the study, about 150 TCR beta chains were listed as associated with cytomegalovirus.

V and J lose 0 bases and 3 bases, and a span of 12 bases separates them. The germline V gene (reference sequence) yields LNHNV for CDR1 and YYDKDF for CDR2. The CDR3, cysteine through phenylalanine, is 16 amino acids long. Kept here is only the CDR3 DNA, which spans 48 bases and is read in frame from base 1. Receptor libraries were prepared by the immunoSEQ multiplex PCR assay. In the paper's pipeline: A statistical classification framework was built to diagnose cytomegalovirus status from the catalog of TCR beta chain sequences. Not all clones reach the TCRdb copy of this immuneACCESS table, which keeps in-frame sequences only. Checked studies attribute under half of the gap to unresolved V genes and leave the rest unexplained. V and J calls and clone size are as listed in that table; D and trimming were resolved from the DNA. Counted in this sample were about 330,000 clones; 87% of them appeared once. The ten biggest clones cover roughly 1.2% of the sample.

Separate from the roughly 650-subject first cohort, the validation cohort of 120 subjects was the group to which the donors belonged. A remark on this clone: The antigen it binds to is not known. No base quality information exists; no much larger clone differs at one position.

The V and J segments used are TRBV15 and TRBJ2-1, with a tentative D gene TRBD2 over 6 matching bases. This TCR was sampled from a woman between 25 and 40 years old in good health and CMV-seropositive. The source material was PBMCs. The sequenced DNA is TGTGCCACCAGCAGAGAGGGGAGGACATTCTACAATGAGCAGTTCTTC. The resulting protein is CATSREGRTFYNEQFF.